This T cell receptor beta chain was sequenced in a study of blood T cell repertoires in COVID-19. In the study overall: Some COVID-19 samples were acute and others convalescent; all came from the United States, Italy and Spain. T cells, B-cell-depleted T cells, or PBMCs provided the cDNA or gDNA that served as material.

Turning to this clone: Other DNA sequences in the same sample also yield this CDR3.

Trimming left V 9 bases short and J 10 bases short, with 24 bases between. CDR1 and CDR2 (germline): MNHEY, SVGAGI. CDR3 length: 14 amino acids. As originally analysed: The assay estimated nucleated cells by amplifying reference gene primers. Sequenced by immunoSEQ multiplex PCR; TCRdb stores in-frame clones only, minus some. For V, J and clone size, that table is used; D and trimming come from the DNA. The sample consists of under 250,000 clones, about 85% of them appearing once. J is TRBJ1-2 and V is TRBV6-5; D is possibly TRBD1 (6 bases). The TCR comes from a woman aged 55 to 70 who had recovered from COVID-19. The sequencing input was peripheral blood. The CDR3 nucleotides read TGTGCCAGTACCCCCTGGGGGCCCAGGACAGCCTACACCTTC. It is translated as CASTPWGPRTAYTF.